This TCR beta chain was observed in a study of Graves' ophthalmopathy and Graves' hyperthyroidism. RNA transcripts were the template, and TCR beta CDR3 regions were amplified from them. Following a first-round RT-PCR that used HTBI primers, a second-round multiplex PCR was carried out. TCRdb called the multiplex PCR reads again in MiXCR, with one record for every CDR3 protein. The data hold hundreds of thousands of distinct CDR3 sequences, with 22% observed a single time. This clonotype has just a few counts. The antigen remains unidentified. Study-level findings and limits: With approximately 88% sensitivity and approximately 79% specificity, a 13-signature model separated ophthalmopathy from stable hyperthyroidism.

Physicians reached a diagnosis by relying on clinical symptoms, serum thyroxine, TRAb, thyroid ultrasound and orbital computed tomography. Around 10 ml of fresh blood yielded the PBMCs by density gradient. The clonotype was recovered from a woman in her late teens or twenties with stable Graves' hyperthyroidism. Some clones in this sample may be carry-over from other donors' samples. Sequenced material: peripheral blood.

The CDR3 loop is CASSGTSGGVKTQYF. As DNA, the CDR3 is TGTGCCAGCAGTGGGACTAGCGGGGGGGTAAAGACCCAGTACTTC. V and J are TRBV6-1 and TRBJ2-5, with 15 bases identical to TRBD2. The junction had 3 bases not matched to a gene; V was cut back by 4 bases and J by 6 bases. In germline, CDR1 is MNHNS, CDR2 SASEGT. This CDR3 is built from 15 residues.